The present entry profiles one TCR beta chain with its context. Its specificity is unknown. The data stem from a study of beta chain features in type 1 diabetes. Study-wide results and caveats: A greater similarity of naive, central memory and Treg TCRB repertoires was seen among patients than among healthy donors. The study notes PCR might favor shorter templates equally in patients and controls.

The isolated RNA, all of it, was reverse transcribed, so expressed TCRB transcripts were what got sequenced. Average reads for naive, central memory and regulatory T cell samples were about 4 million. Repertoires were generated with immunoSEQ multiplex PCR, while TCRdb's copy carries only in-frame clones and drops some. Here the sample spans 200,000 to 250,000 clones, 12% to 15% being singletons. This CDR3 contains 15 residues. The V and J ends lost 1 base and 2 bases, in that order; junction bases with no gene match: 4. The germline V gene has CDR1 ENHRY and CDR2 SYGVKD. Sequenced input: naive CD4+ T cells from blood. The TCR sequence derives from a woman aged 40 to 55 in good health. The V and J genes are TRBV10-3 and TRBJ1-1; 7 bases are shared with TRBD1. CDR3 coding DNA: TGTGCCATCAGTGAGTGGGGACAGCTCAACACTGAAGCTTTCTTT. It encodes CAISEWGQLNTEAFF.